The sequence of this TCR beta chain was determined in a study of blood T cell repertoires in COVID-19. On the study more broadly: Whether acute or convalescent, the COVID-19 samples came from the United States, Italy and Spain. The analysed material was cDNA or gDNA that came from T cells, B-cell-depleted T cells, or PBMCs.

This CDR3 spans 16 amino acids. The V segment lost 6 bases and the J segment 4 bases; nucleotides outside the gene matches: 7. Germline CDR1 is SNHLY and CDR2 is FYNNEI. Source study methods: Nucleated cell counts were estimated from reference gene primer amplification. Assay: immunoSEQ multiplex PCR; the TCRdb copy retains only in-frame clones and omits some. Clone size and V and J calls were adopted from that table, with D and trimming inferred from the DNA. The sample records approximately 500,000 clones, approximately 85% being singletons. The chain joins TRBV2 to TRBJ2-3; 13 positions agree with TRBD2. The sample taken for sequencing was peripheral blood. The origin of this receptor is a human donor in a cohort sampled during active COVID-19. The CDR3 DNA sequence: TGTGCCAGCAGAGGGACTAGCGGGATTCTGGCAGATACGCAGTATTTT. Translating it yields CASRGTSGILADTQYF.